This TCR beta chain was sequenced in a study of OX40 agonist ivuxolimab in advanced cancers. Study background: As their treatment, patients were administered ivuxolimab, an agonistic anti-OX40 (CD134) antibody. Prior anti-PD-1, anti-PD-L1 or anti-CTLA-4 therapy was allowed; 40% had some. Findings and caveats of the study: The average count of expanded clones was higher among CD8+ T cells than among CD4+.

Patients had blood sampled at baseline and again on cycle 4 day 1 and cycle 7 day 1. Clones were read by immunoSEQ multiplex PCR, and TCRdb kept only the in-frame ones, dropping some. The repertoire includes 50,000 to 65,000 clones, around 82% of them detected once, and 1% sits in the top ten. In the case of this clone: The antigen is undetermined.

There are 11 residues in the CDR3. CDR1 and CDR2 (germline): GTSNPN, SVGIG (reference sequence). V shed 4 bases and J shed 7 bases, with 7 bases lying between them. The genes are TRBV30 and TRBJ2-2; D not resolved. The material sequenced was CD4+ or CD8+ T cells sorted from blood, taken in a trial of the OX40 agonist ivuxolimab. This receptor was obtained from an adult with an advanced solid tumor such as melanoma, head and neck, liver or kidney cancer. The CDR3 DNA follows: TGTGCCTGGACTGGGGTCGGGGAGCTGTTTTTT. Translation: CAWTGVGELFF.